A single sample is the source of the 23 T cell receptor beta chains below, sequenced in a study of blood T cell repertoires in COVID-19. Some clones are missing from TCRdb's copy, which holds only in-frame ones; the method was immunoSEQ multiplex PCR. The repertoire holds approximately 220,000 clones, with about four fifths as singletons. Sequenced input: PBMCs or T cells enriched from blood (not recorded which). Source of these receptors: a woman in her forties who had been exposed to COVID-19.

The rearrangement links TRBV5-6 to TRBJ1-2; D may be TRBD1 (6 bases). The CDR3 is 14 residues long. Trimming removed 0 bases at V and 4 bases at J, with 10 bases between. From germline, CDR1 is SGHDT and CDR2 YYEEEE. CDR3 coding DNA: TGTGCCAGCAGCTTGGAACAGGGTACCTATGGCTACACCTTC. Protein sequence: CASSLEQGTYGYTF.

This chain uses TRBV29-1 with TRBJ1-2; D gene unclear. Trimming took 7 bases from V and 3 from J, leaving 15 bases between them. Germline V gene lookup returns CDR1 SQVTM and CDR2 ANQGSEA. The CDR3 is made up of 13 amino acids. CDR3 region: CSATMEGYYGYTF. The CDR3 nucleotides are TGCAGCGCCACAATGGAGGGATACTATGGCTACACCTTC.

This chain joins TRBV10-3 and TRBJ1-5; 7 bases align to TRBD1. The CDR3 totals 15 residues. Germline V gene sequence: CDR1 ENHRY, CDR2 SYGVKD. V trimming: 2 bases; J trimming: 3 bases; junction bases outside the gene matches: 4. The CDR3 DNA reads TGTGCCATCAGTGAGGACAGGGCGGACAATCAGCCCCAGCATTTT. Translated: CAISEDRADNQPQHF.

For this clone: The sample carries other DNA sequences with the same CDR3. The V call is TRBV12-3 or TRBV12-4, the J call TRBJ1-5, with 7 bases that match TRBD1. Losses at the gene ends were 6 bases for V and 5 bases for J; bases not matched to a gene: 4. CDR3 length equals 13 residues. In nucleotides, the CDR3 is TGTGCCAGCAGCCTAACAGGGGATCAGCCCCAGCATTTT. Protein product: CASSLTGDQPQHF.

The V and J genes are TRBV3-1 (or the pseudogene TRBV3-2) and TRBJ2-1; D might be TRBD2 (7 bases). CDR1 is LGHDT and CDR2 is YNNKEL in the germline V gene (reference sequence). The ends were cut back, 5 bases at V and 7 bases at J, with 18 bases in the middle. The CDR3 spans 15 residues. In DNA form, the CDR3 reads TGTGCCAGCAGCTCCGTAGGGGGGGGCCGGAATGAGCAGTTCTTC. It codes for CASSSVGGGRNEQFF.

The chain joins TRBV11-3 to TRBJ2-6; D gene unclear. V lost 5 bases, J lost 4 bases, and 6 bases lay in between. This CDR3 contains 13 residues. Germline CDR1 SGHNT, CDR2 YENEEA. CDR3 sequence reads: CASSRRGANVLTF. The CDR3 bases are TGTGCCAGCAGCCGCCGGGGGGCCAACGTCCTGACTTTC.

This chain connects TRBV19 to TRBJ2-7, with 9 bases identical to TRBD1. Germline assignment: CDR1 LNHDA and CDR2 SQIVND (reference sequence). The CDR3 has 14 residues. With 5 bases clipped from V and 5 bases from J, the junction kept 7 bases outside the gene matches. This chain's CDR3 is CASSSQGASDEQYF. The CDR3 DNA sequence: TGTGCCAGTAGTTCACAGGGGGCAAGTGACGAGCAGTACTTC.

This rearrangement joins TRBV14 to TRBJ2-7; 8 bases are a match to TRBD1. Trimming removed 1 base from V and 2 bases from J; junction bases left unmatched: 4. Per the germline V gene, CDR1 is SGHDN and CDR2 is FVKESK. The CDR3 sequence is 15 residues long. The CDR3 DNA reads as TGTGCCAGCAGCCAAGCGGGACAGGCGACCTACGAGCAGTACTTC. It codes for CASSQAGQATYEQYF.

V is TRBV7-9 and J is TRBJ1-2, with D hard to call. The CDR3 contains 13 residues. From germline, CDR1 is SEHNR and CDR2 FQNEAQ (reference sequence). Trimming removed 3 bases from V and 2 bases from J, with 7 bases in between. CDR3 region: CASSFHRNYGYTF. In DNA, the CDR3 is TGTGCCAGCAGCTTTCACAGAAACTATGGCTACACCTTC.

This rearrangement joins TRBV18 to TRBJ1-3; D possibly corresponds to TRBD1 (5 bases). Trimming cost V 3 bases and J 3 bases, with 6 bases left between them. The CDR3 contains 13 residues. Germline V gene lookup returns CDR1 KGHSH and CDR2 LQKENI. CDR3 region: CASSPDSGNTIYF. In DNA, the CDR3 is TGTGCCAGCTCACCTGACAGTGGAAACACCATATATTTT.

The chain carries TRBV5-6 and TRBJ2-3; 8 positions agree with TRBD2. V was clipped by 3 bases and J by 2 bases; unmatched bases: 2. Germline CDR1 reads SGHDT; CDR2 reads YYEEEE. The CDR3 length is 14 residues. The CDR3 sequence: CASSWGLDTDTQYF. In nucleotides, the CDR3 is TGTGCCAGCAGCTGGGGACTAGACACAGATACGCAGTATTTT.

In this sample, this clone turned up once. In nucleotides, the CDR3 is TGCGCCAGCAGCTTGGTTGCGGGGATCGAGTATGGCTACACCTTC. Translation gives CASSLVAGIEYGYTF. The chain uses TRBV5-1 and TRBJ1-2, with D unclear. Germline-derived CDR1 and CDR2 are SGHRS and YFSETQ. CDR3 length equals 15 residues. Trimming removed 0 bases at V and 5 bases at J, with 14 bases between.

V is TRBV7-2 and J is TRBJ2-2; TRBD1 matches 8 bases. This CDR3 is built from 15 residues. Germline trimming cut 5 bases from V and 3 bases from J; bases unmatched to any gene: 5. Per the germline V gene, CDR1 is SGHTA and CDR2 is FQGNSA. The CDR3 spells CASSARTGHTGELFF. Written as DNA, the CDR3 is TGTGCCAGCAGCGCCAGGACAGGGCACACCGGGGAGCTGTTTTTT.

This chain uses TRBV2 with TRBJ2-3; unclear D gene. The V and J ends lost 7 bases and 5 bases respectively, with 7 bases between them. CDR3 size: 11 residues. The germline CDR1 and CDR2 sequences are SNHLY and FYNNEI. The CDR3 region has the DNA TGTGCCAGCACTTCGAGAGATACGCAGTATTTT. Amino acids: CASTSRDTQYF.

This chain connects TRBV16 to TRBJ2-7; 8 nucleotides agree with TRBD1. The V segment lost 4 bases and the J segment 3 bases; nucleotides outside the gene matches: 5. The CDR3 has 14 residues. Germline CDR1 and CDR2: KGHSY and FQNENV. The CDR3 DNA reads as TGTGCCAGCAGCCTAACAGGGGGGAACTACGAGCAGTACTTC. This sequence encodes CASSLTGGNYEQYF.

The chain uses TRBV5-1 and TRBJ1-5; the D gene is possibly TRBD1 (5 bases). V was trimmed by 3 bases and J by 5 bases, leaving 9 bases between them. The CDR3 runs to 13 residues. Germline CDR1 is SGHRS and CDR2 is YFSETQ. The CDR3 is CASSYDRYQPQHF. CDR3 nucleotides: TGCGCCAGCAGCTATGACAGATATCAGCCCCAGCATTTT.

The chain couples TRBV9 to TRBJ1-2, with 9 bases matching TRBD1. Trimming cost V 3 bases and J 4 bases; bases outside gene matches: 16. The CDR3 is 18 amino acids. Germline-derived CDR1 and CDR2 are SGDLS and YYNGEE. The CDR3 nucleotides read TGTGCCAGCAGCGCCTCACAGGGGGCGCGAGGTATCGCCTATGGCTACACCTTC. This encodes CASSASQGARGIAYGYTF.

This clone was seen just once. The rearrangement joins TRBV19 to TRBJ1-5, with D possibly TRBD1 on 6 matching bases. This CDR3 contains 15 residues. Germline CDR1 LNHDA, CDR2 SQIVND (reference sequence). V lost 9 bases and J lost 4, with 19 bases in between. The CDR3: CASRLQGTGNQPQHF. The CDR3 DNA sequence: TGTGCCAGCCGACTACAGGGTACGGGGAATCAGCCCCAGCATTTT. Together with reference TRBV19 and TRBJ1-5, the CDR3 gives the full variable domain: DGGITQSPKYLFRKEGQNVTLSCEQNLNHDAMYWYRQDPGQGLRLIYYSQIVNDFQKGDIAEGYSVSREKKESFPLTVTSAQKNPTAFYLCASRLQGTGNQPQHFGDGTRLSIL.

V usage is TRBV18 and J usage is TRBJ1-6, with D possibly matching TRBD1 (5 bases). Germline loops: CDR1 KGHSH, CDR2 LQKENI. Trimming pared 2 bases from V and 7 bases from J, leaving 12 bases between. The CDR3 covers 15 residues. The CDR3 DNA reads as TGTGCCAGCTCACCAAGACAGCACCTCAATTCACCCCTCCACTTT. It codes for CASSPRQHLNSPLHF.

The chain has TRBV19 and TRBJ2-7; D possibly corresponds to TRBD1 (5 bases). Germline V CDR1 and CDR2: LNHDA, SQIVND (reference sequence). The CDR3 is 13 residues long. V was clipped by 3 bases and J by 3 bases, with 9 bases between them. The DNA of the CDR3 is TGTGCCAGTAGTATTCAGGGTAGCTACGAGCAGTACTTC. Its protein product is CASSIQGSYEQYF.

The chain couples TRBV18 to TRBJ1-3; TRBD1 might be the D (6 bases). V lost 4 bases, J lost 2 bases, and 18 bases lay in between. This CDR3 has 17 amino acids. Germline lookup yields CDR1 KGHSH and CDR2 LQKENI. The CDR3 bases are TGTGCCAGCTCACGAGCCACAGGGCCCCAGCCTGGAAACACCATATATTTT. Its translation: CASSRATGPQPGNTIYF.

The V and J genes are TRBV7-2 and TRBJ2-7; the D is unclear. CDR1 and CDR2 (germline): SGHTA, FQGNSA. Trimming stripped 1 base from V and 1 base from J, with 11 bases between. The CDR3 is 15 amino acids. The CDR3 here is CASSLEAHSSYEQYF. In DNA form, the CDR3 reads TGTGCCAGCAGCTTAGAAGCCCATTCTTCCTACGAGCAGTACTTC.

The chain joins TRBV5-1 to TRBJ1-5, with TRBD1 matching 7 bases. V lost 2 bases, J lost 4 bases, and 3 bases stayed unmatched. There are 14 residues in the CDR3. In germline, CDR1 is SGHRS, CDR2 YFSETQ. This chain's CDR3 is CASSLGQANQPQHF. In DNA form, the CDR3 reads TGCGCCAGCAGCTTAGGACAGGCGAATCAGCCCCAGCATTTT.